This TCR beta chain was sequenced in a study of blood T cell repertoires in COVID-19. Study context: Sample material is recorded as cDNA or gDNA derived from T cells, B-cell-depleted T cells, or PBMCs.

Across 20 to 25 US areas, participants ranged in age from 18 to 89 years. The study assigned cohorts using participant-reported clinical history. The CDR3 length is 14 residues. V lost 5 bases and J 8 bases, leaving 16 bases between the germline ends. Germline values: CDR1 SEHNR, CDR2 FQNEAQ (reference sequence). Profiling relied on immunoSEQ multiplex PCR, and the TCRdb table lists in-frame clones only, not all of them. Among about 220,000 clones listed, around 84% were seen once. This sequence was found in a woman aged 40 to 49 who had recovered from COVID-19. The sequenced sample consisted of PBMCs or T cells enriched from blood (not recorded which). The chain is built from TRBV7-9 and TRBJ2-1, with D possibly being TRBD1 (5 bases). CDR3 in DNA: TGTGCCAGCAGCCAGGGAATGGCGTCGTATGAGCAGTTCTTC. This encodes CASSQGMASYEQFF.